This TCR beta chain was obtained from a study of cytomegalovirus exposure and HLA in healthy donors. Primers included in the PCR were 60 Vbeta and 13 Jbeta primers. Clones were read by immunoSEQ multiplex PCR, and TCRdb kept only the in-frame ones, dropping some. Found here are about 55,000 clones; the top ten clones hold 12%. V gave up 0 bases and J gave up 8 bases; unmatched junction bases: 2. CDR1 is KGHSH, CDR2 LQKENI, per germline. The CDR3 is made up of 16 amino acids. V and J are TRBV18 and TRBJ1-6, with TRBD1 identical over 12 bases. The sequenced material came from PBMCs. This sequence was found in a woman aged 55 to 70 in good health and CMV-seropositive. The CDR3 loop reads CASSPPGQGAYSPLHF. The CDR3 region has the DNA TGTGCCAGCTCACCACCGGGACAGGGGGCATATTCACCCCTCCACTTT.